The present entry profiles one TCR beta chain with its context. Its target antigen remains unknown. Base-call qualities are not available, and no considerably larger clone is one nucleotide away. This specimen comes from a study of blood T cell repertoires in COVID-19 (dated by TCRdb to the early 2020s). General notes on the study: The collaborator samples originated in the United States, Italy and Spain and spanned the acute and convalescent phases of COVID-19. The material from the prospective study consisted of cDNA or gDNA derived from T cells, B-cell-depleted T cells, or PBMCs. Deeply sampled blood TCRbeta repertoires from subjects exposed to, actively infected with, or recovered from COVID-19 were included in the dataset. The repertoires were released in a freely available public database meant as a resource for research on the immune response to SARS-CoV-2. The samples were drawn from the first 160 participants of the ongoing ImmuneRACE study and from over a thousand subjects provided by 6 global collaborators. A de-identified subject ID, COVID-19 status, age in years and sex were almost always included in the sample metadata. Where available, HLA class I and class II types were obtained from metadata supplied by the sample provider rather than from assay-based typing. Overall study outcomes, separate from this receptor: Clinical and demographic metadata were provided uncurated, with the amount varying by source and participant.

TCRbeta CDR3 regions were amplified from genomic DNA by means of the immunoSEQ Assay, a bias-controlled multiplex PCR. In the authors' own workflow: Nucleated cell counts per sample were estimated from amplification of reference gene primers within the assay. Sequence reads were collapsed and filtered to measure the absolute abundance of every unique TCRbeta CDR3 rearrangement. Productive Simpson clonality was computed per sample as the square root of Simpson's diversity index over productive rearrangements. The clones in this table, taken by TCRdb from immuneACCESS, are in-frame only. Not every clone is retained; where verified, under half of the shortfall comes from an unresolved V gene, and the cause of the rest is unknown. Clonal size and the V and J genes are those of that table, whereas D and trimming came from the DNA. The sample yields fewer than 200,000 clones; 70% to 80% were counted once. 15% to 20% of the sample is taken by the ten largest.

In the prospective study, participants were roughly 18 to 90 years old, resided in 24 geographic areas of the United States, and were enrolled through a virtual design. Cohort assignment in the prospective study relied on participant-reported clinical history from a screening survey and a study questionnaire. For ImmuneRACE Cohort 3, a participant was defined as recovered based on two consecutive negative NP/OP PCR tests, clearance by a healthcare professional, or resolution of symptoms. In the prospective study, mobile phlebotomists collected whole blood, serum and a nasopharyngeal or oropharyngeal swab from each participant. Prospective study participants could optionally give additional blood draws and questionnaires over an approximately two-month period. Before DNA extraction, prospective study blood samples were shipped either frozen or at room temperature. The TCR originated in a woman aged 50 to 60 who had recovered from COVID-19. The sequenced sample was PBMCs or T cells enriched from blood (not recorded which).

The CDR3 reads CASSWTSGRNNEQFF. The nucleotides are TGTGCCAGCAGCTGGACTAGCGGGCGGAACAATGAGCAGTTCTTC. The chain links TRBV5-4 with TRBJ2-1, and 11 junction bases match TRBD2. Germline trimming amounts to 3 bases on V and 5 bases on J, with 4 as the count of junction bases outside the gene matches. The CDR3 measures 15 amino acids from cysteine to phenylalanine. Only the CDR3 part of the read is kept: 45 bases, read in frame from the first base. The germline V gene (reference sequence) sets CDR1 to SGHNT and CDR2 to YYREEE. Full variable domain (CDR3 extended with the reference TRBV5-4 and TRBJ2-1 proteins): ETGVTQSPTHLIKTRGQQVTLRCSSQSGHNTVSWYQQALGQGPQFIFQYYREEENGRGNFPPRFSGLQFPNYSSELNVNALELDDSALYLCASSWTSGRNNEQFFGPGTRLTVL.